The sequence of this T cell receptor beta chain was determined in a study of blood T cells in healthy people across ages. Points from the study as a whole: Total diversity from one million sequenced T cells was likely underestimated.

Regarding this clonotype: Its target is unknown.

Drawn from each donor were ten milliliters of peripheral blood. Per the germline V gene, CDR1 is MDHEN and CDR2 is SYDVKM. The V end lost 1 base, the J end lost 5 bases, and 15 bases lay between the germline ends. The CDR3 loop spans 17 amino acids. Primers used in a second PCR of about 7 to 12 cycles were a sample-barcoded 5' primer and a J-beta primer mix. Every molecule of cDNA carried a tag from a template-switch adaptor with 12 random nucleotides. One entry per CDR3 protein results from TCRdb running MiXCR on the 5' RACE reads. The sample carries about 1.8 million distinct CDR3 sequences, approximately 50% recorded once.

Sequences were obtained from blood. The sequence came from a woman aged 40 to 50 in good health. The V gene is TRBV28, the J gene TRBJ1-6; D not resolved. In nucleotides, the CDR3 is TGTGCCAGCAGTTTATTGGGCAGCGGGTGGGATAATTCACCCCTCCACTTT. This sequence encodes CASSLLGSGWDNSPLHF.